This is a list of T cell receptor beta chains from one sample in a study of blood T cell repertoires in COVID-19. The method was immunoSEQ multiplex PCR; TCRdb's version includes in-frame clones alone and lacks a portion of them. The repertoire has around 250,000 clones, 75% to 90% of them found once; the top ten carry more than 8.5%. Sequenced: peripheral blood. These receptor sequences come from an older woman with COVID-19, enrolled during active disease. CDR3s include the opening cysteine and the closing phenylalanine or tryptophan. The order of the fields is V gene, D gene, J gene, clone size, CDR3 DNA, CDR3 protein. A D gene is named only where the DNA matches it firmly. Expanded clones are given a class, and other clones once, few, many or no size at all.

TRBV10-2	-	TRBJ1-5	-	TGCGCCAGCAACCAGCAGGGGCAGCCCCAGCATTTT	CASNQQGQPQHF
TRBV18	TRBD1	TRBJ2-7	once	TGTGCCAGCTCAGCCGGGACAGGGGACTCCTACGAGCAGTACTTC	CASSAGTGDSYEQYF
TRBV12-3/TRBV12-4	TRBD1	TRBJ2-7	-	TGTGCCAGCGTGGGGGGACAGGGCTACGAGCAGTACTTC	CASVGGQGYEQYF
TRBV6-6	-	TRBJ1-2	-	TGTGCCAGCAACCCTGAACAGGGTCGTGGCTACACCTTC	CASNPEQGRGYTF
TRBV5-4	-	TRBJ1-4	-	TGTGCCAGCAGCGGCGGGACCTCCACTCTTAATGAAAAACTGTTTTTT	CASSGGTSTLNEKLFF
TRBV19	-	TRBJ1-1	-	TGTGCCAGTAGACTTGACAGAGGGAACACTGAAGCTTTCTTT	CASRLDRGNTEAFF
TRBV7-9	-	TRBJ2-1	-	TGTGCCAGCAGCTTAGGCTACAGCCCTATGAATGAGCAGTTCTTC	CASSLGYSPMNEQFF
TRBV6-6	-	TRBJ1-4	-	TGTGCCAGCAGAAGCGGGACTTCTAATGAAAAACTGTTTTTT	CASRSGTSNEKLFF
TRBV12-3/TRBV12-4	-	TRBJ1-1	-	TGTGCCAGCAGTTTAGGCGTGGGCGGGGGTAGGGCTTGG	CASSLGVGGGRAW
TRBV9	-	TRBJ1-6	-	TGTGCCAGCAGCGTAGCTGCGGGGGAATATTCACCCCTCCACTTT	CASSVAAGEYSPLHF
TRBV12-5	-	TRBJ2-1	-	TGTGCTAGTGGTTTGACCGGGACAAACCACAATGAGCAGTTCTTC	CASGLTGTNHNEQFF
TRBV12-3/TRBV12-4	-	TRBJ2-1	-	TGTGCCAGCAGAACGGGGGTTTACAATGAGCAGTTCTTC	CASRTGVYNEQFF
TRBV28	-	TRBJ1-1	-	TGTGCCAGCAGTCTACCGGGACACAAGAACACTGAAGCTTTCTTT	CASSLPGHKNTEAFF
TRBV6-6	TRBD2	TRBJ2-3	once	TGTGCCAGCAGTCCCGGTAGGGCTAGCGGGGGCACAGATACGCAGTATTTT	CASSPGRASGGTDTQYF
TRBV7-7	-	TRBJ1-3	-	TGTGCTAGCAGCTTAGGCCCAGGGAACGGAAACACCATATATTTT	CASSLGPGNGNTIYF
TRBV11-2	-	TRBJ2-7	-	TGTGCCAGCAGCTTAGCCGGCGAGCAGTACTTC	CASSLAGEQYF
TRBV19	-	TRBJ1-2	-	TGTGCCAGTAGTATAGAGGGAGGAGTCGCTTCTGGCTATGGCTACACCTTC	CASSIEGGVASGYGYTF
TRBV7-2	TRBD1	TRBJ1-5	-	TGTGCCAGCAGCGGACAGGGATACCGTATGGATGGCAATCAGCCCCAGCATTTT	CASSGQGYRMDGNQPQHF
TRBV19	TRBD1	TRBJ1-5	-	TGTGCCAGTAGTACCCGACGGACAGGCAGCAATCAGCCCCAGCATTTT	CASSTRRTGSNQPQHF
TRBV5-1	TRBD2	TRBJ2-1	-	TGCGCCAGCAGCTTGACCGGGACTAGACCTGAGCAGTTCTTC	CASSLTGTRPEQFF
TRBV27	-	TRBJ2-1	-	TGTGCCAGCAGTTCGCTATCCCGGGAGTACAATGAGCAGTTCTTC	CASSSLSREYNEQFF
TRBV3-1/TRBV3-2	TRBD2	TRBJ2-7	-	TGTGCCAGCAGCCAAGAAGCTAGCGGGGGCGAGCAGTACTTC	CASSQEASGGEQYF
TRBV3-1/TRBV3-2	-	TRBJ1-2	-	TGTGCCAGCAGCCAAGATCGGAGGGTAGCTTCAGACTTC	CASSQDRRVASDF
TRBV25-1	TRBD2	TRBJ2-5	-	TGTGCCAGCGTACTAGCGGGAGGTGAGACCCAGTACTTC	CASVLAGGETQYF
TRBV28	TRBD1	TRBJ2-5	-	TGTGCCAGCAGTTTCCTTGGCAGGGGGCAAGAGACCCAGTACTTC	CASSFLGRGQETQYF
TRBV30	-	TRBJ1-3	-	TGTGCCTGGGACCGGGGCTCTGGAAACACCATATATTTT	CAWDRGSGNTIYF
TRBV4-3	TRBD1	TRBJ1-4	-	TGCGCCAGCAGCCAAGATGGACAGGGGCTATCAACTAATGAAAAACTGTTTTTT	CASSQDGQGLSTNEKLFF
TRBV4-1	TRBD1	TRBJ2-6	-	TGCGCCAGCAGCCAAGAGCGACAGGGGGCCCGAGTGGGGGCCAACGTCCTGACTTTC	CASSQERQGARVGANVLTF
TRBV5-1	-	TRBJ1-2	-	TGCGCCAGCAGCTTGGACGGGGGTGGCTATGGCTACACCTTC	CASSLDGGGYGYTF
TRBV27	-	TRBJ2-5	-	TGTGCCAGCAGTTTATCGTTGGGCGTCAGGGAAGAGACCCAGTACTTC	CASSLSLGVREETQYF
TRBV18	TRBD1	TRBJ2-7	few	TGTGCCAGCTCAGACCTGCGGACAGGGGACTCCTACGAGCAGTACTTC	CASSDLRTGDSYEQYF
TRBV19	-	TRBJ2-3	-	TGTGCCAGTAGTATAGCTGGCGGAGGAGGCACAGATACGCAGTATTTT	CASSIAGGGGTDTQYF
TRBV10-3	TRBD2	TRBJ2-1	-	TGTGCCATCACCGTGAGGCTAGCGGACAATGAGCAGTTCTTC	CAITVRLADNEQFF
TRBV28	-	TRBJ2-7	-	TGTGCCAGCAGTTTTCCGGGCGAGCAGTACTTC	CASSFPGEQYF